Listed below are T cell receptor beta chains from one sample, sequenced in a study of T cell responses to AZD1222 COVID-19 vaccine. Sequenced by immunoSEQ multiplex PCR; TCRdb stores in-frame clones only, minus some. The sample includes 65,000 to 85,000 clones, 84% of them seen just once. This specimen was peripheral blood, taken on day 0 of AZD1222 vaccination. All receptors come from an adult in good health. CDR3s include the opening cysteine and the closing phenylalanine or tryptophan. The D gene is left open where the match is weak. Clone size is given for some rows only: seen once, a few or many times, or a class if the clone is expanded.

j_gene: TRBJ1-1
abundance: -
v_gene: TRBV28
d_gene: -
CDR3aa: CASSLYRAAWAFF
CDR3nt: TGTGCCAGCAGTTTATACCGGGCAGCCTGGGCTTTCTTT

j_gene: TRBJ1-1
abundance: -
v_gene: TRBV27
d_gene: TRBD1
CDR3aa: CASSPRQGREAFF
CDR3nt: TGTGCCAGCAGTCCTCGACAGGGTCGTGAAGCTTTCTTT

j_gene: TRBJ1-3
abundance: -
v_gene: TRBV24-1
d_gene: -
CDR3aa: CATSEPGGALTGNTIYF
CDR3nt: TGTGCCACCAGTGAACCGGGCGGGGCCCTCACTGGAAACACCATATATTTT

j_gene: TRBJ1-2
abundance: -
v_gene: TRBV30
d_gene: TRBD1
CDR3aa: CASPRDREGDYGYTF
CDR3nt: TGTGCCTCGCCGCGGGACAGGGAAGGGGACTATGGCTACACCTTC

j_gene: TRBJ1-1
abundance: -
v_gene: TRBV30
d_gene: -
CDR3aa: CAWGTRDTEAFF
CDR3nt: TGTGCCTGGGGAACACGGGACACTGAAGCTTTCTTT

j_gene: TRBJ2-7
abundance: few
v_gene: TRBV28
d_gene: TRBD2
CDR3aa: CASSSGTSGSHYPYEQYF
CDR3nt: TGTGCCAGCAGTTCCGGGACTAGCGGATCCCACTACCCCTACGAGCAGTACTTC

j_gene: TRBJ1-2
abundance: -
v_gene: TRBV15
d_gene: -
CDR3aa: CATSSERSGGYTF
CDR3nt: TGTGCCACCAGCAGCGAGAGATCCGGCGGCTACACCTTC

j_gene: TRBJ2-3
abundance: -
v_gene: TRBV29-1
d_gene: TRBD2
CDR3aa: CSTTRGGSTDTQYF
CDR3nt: TGCAGCACTACCCGGGGAGGGAGCACAGATACGCAGTATTTT

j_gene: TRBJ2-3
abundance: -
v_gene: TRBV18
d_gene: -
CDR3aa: CASSRVGTDTQYF
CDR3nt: TGTGCCAGCTCGCGAGTCGGAACAGATACGCAGTATTTT

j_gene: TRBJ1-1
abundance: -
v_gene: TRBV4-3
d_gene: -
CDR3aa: CASSPASSGATEAFF
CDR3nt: TGCGCCAGCAGCCCGGCCTCGTCCGGGGCCACTGAAGCTTTCTTT

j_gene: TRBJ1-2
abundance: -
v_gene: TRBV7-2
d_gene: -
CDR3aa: CASSLGQIYGYTF
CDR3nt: TGTGCCAGCAGCTTAGGGCAGATTTATGGCTACACCTTC

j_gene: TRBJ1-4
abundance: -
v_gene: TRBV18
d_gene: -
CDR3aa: CASSREEKLFF
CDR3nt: TGTGCCAGCTCACGAGAAGAAAAACTGTTTTTT

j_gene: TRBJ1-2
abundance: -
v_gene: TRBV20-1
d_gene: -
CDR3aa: CSAPDRGGYTF
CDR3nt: TGCAGTGCACCGGACCGGGGTGGCTACACCTTC

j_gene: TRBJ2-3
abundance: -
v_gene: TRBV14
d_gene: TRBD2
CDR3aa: CASSQGAGASTDTQYF
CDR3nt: TGTGCCAGCAGCCAAGGAGCGGGAGCGAGCACAGATACGCAGTATTTT

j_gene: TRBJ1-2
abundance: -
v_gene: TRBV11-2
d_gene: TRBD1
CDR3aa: CASSLPGTGVEGYTF
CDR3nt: TGTGCCAGCAGCTTACCCGGGACAGGGGTTGAAGGCTACACCTTC

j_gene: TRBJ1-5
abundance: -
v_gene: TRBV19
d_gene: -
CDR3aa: CAGPEGGLSNQPQHF
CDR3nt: TGTGCCGGACCTGAAGGGGGGCTTAGCAATCAGCCCCAGCATTTT

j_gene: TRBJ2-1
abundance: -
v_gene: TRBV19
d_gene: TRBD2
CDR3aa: CASIDGRAFNNEQFF
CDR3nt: TGTGCCAGTATCGATGGGAGGGCCTTTAACAATGAGCAGTTCTTC

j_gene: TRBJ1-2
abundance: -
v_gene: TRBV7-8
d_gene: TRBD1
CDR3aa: CASSPDRANYGYTF
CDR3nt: TGTGCCAGCAGCCCGGACAGGGCTAACTATGGCTACACCTTC

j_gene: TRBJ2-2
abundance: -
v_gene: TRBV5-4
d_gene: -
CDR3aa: CASSSYEATGELFF
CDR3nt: TGTGCCAGCAGCTCCTACGAAGCCACCGGGGAGCTGTTTTTT

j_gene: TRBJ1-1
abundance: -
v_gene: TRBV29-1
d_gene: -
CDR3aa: CSAGEWRSTEAFF
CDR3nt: TGCAGCGCGGGGGAATGGCGAAGCACTGAAGCTTTCTTT

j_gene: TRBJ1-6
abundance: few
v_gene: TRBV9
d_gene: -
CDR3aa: CASSEGGSYNSPLHF
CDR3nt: TGTGCCAGCAGCGAAGGGGGCTCCTATAATTCACCCCTCCACTTT

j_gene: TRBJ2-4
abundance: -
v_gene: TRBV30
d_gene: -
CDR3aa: CAWSGTANIQYF
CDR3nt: TGTGCCTGGTCCGGGACGGCAAACATTCAGTACTTC

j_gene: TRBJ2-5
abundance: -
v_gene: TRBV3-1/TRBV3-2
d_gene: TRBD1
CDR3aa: CASSQAAGGVEETQYF
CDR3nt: TGTGCCAGCAGCCAAGCCGCAGGGGGCGTAGAGGAGACCCAGTACTTC

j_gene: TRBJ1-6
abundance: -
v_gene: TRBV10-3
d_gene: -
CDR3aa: CAISAGGHNSPLHF
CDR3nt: TGTGCCATCAGCGCCGGGGGCCATAATTCACCCCTCCACTTT

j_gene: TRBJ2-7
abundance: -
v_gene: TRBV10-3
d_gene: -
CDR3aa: CAIGELGTYEQYF
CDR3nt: TGTGCCATCGGGGAACTGGGAACCTACGAGCAGTACTTC